This TCR beta chain was found in a study of T cells in Graves' hyperthyroidism and ophthalmopathy. V lost 6 bases to trimming and J lost 7 bases; unmatched junction nucleotides: 6. The V gene's germline CDR1 is MNHNS and CDR2 SASEGT. This CDR3 spans 14 amino acids. A few counts support this clonotype. Amplification targeted TCR beta CDR3 regions from RNA transcripts. The TCR CDR3 was amplified in a first-round RT-PCR using the HTBI primer set. From the multiplex PCR reads, TCRdb called clonotypes with MiXCR, one entry per CDR3 protein. The table records approximately 690,000 distinct CDR3 sequences, more than 14% of them present only once.

Sequences were obtained from blood. The receptor was isolated from a woman between 50 and 59 years old with Graves' ophthalmopathy. The V and J genes are TRBV6-1 and TRBJ2-7; the match to TRBD2 covers 13 bases. The CDR3 loop reads CASSNRLAGGEQYF. DNA of the CDR3: TGTGCCAGCAGCAACCGACTAGCGGGAGGAGAGCAGTACTTC.